Sequencing of this T cell receptor (beta chain) was carried out in a study of tumor-infiltrating lymphocytes in primary liver carcinoma. Taking about 18-30 mg of unsorted bulk tissue, the authors co-extracted RNA and DNA. This clonotype has a count of ten or more. Germline lookup yields CDR1 ENHRY and CDR2 SYGVKD. Trimming removed 8 bases at V and 3 bases at J, with 13 bases between. The CDR3 length is 13 residues. cDNA specific to TCR beta was made from about 550 ng of total RNA, with a constant-region primer employed for priming. Nested multiplex PCR, run for three rounds with slightly modified ARM-PCR, yielded TCR beta libraries. TRBV1-TRBV30 forward primers and a C-beta reverse primer were used in the first two PCR rounds, which each ran for about 9 cycles. TCRdb fed the multiplex PCR reads into MiXCR, producing one record per CDR3 protein. The data contain about 78,000 distinct CDR3 sequences, 60% to 75% of them singletons.

Sequencing was carried out using liver tumor tissue from sampling region 4. Subset defined: tumor region T4, right-lateral pole. The receptor was isolated from a man aged 40-49 years with primary liver carcinoma and hepatitis B virus infection. This chain uses TRBV10-3 with TRBJ2-5, with D possibly TRBD2 on 6 matching bases. CDR3 sequence (DNA): TGTGCCATCGCACTAGCCGACGAAGAGACCCAGTACTTC. This gives the protein CAIALADEETQYF.